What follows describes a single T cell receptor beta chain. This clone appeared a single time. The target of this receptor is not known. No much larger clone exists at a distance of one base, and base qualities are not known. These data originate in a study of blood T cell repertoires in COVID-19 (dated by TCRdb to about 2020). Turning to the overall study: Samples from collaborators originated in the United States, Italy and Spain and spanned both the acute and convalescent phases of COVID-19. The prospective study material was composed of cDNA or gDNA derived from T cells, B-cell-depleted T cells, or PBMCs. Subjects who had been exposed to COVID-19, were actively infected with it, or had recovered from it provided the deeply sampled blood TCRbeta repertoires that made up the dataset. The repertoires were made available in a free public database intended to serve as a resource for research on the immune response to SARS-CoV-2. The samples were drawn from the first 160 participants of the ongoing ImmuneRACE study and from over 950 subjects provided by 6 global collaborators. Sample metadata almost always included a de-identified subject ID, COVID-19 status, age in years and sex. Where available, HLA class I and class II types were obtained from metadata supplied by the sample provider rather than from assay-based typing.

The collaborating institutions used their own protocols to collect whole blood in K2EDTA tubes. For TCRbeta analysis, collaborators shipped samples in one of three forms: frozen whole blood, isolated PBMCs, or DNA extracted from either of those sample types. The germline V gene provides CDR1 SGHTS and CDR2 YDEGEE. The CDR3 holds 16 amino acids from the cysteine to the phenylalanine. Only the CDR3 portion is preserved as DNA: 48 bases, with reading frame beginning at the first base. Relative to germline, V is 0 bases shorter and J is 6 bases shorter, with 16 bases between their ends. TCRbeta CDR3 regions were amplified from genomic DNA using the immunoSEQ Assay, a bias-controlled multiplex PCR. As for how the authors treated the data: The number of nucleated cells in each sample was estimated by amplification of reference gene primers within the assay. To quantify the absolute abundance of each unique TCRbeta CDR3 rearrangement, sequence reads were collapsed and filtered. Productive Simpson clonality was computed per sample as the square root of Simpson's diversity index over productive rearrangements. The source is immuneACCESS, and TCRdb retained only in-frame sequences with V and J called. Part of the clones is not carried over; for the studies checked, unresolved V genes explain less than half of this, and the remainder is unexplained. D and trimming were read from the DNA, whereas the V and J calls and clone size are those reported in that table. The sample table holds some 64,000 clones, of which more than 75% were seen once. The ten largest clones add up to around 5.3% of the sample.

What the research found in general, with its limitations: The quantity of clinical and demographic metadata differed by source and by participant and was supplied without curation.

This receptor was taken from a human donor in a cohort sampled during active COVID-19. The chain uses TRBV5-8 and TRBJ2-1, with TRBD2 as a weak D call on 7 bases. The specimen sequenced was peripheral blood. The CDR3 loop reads CASSLAWGGAFNEQFF. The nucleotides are TGTGCCAGCAGCTTGGCATGGGGGGGGGCCTTCAATGAGCAGTTCTTC.